This T cell receptor (beta chain) was retrieved from a study of shared clonotypes between healthy human individuals. Study-level background: Researchers assigned three CD4 naive, three CD4 memory, two CD8 naive and one CD8 memory plate to each donor. Findings and caveats of the study: The sharing of 4% to 5.5% of naive CD4 clonotypes was seen across a few donors.

V shed 6 bases and J 11 bases; nucleotides not matched to a gene: 10. The CDR3 runs to 13 residues. Germline V gene sequence: CDR1 MDHEN, CDR2 SYDVKM. Authors' analysis steps: Filtering differed for immunoSEQ, which gave only junction sequences without quality scores. Clones were read by immunoSEQ multiplex PCR, and TCRdb kept only the in-frame ones, dropping some. For V, J and clone size, that table is used; D and trimming come from the DNA. This sample carries 1.5 million to 1.9 million clones, 98% of them seen once, and the ten largest clones take 0.4% to 0.55%. On this clone itself: Its antigen is still unknown.

The sequencing sample was made of naive CD4+ T cells sorted from blood. Subset defined: CD45RA+ positively selected. The chain links TRBV28 to TRBJ1-1, with 9 bases aligning to TRBD1. This TCR was sampled from a man between 25 and 39 years old in good health. CDR3 bases: TGTGCCAGCAGACCAGGACAGGGGAGGATGGCTTTCTTT. It yields the protein CASRPGQGRMAFF.